Listed here is a single T cell receptor (beta chain). The antigen is not known. This CDR3 is built from 16 residues. CDR1 is LNHDA, CDR2 SQIVND, per germline (reference sequence). The V and J ends lost 1 base and 0 bases respectively, with 10 bases between them. This record comes from a study of OX40 agonist ivuxolimab in advanced cancers. Overall study context: Ivuxolimab, an agonistic anti-OX40 (CD134) antibody, was given to patients. Among those treated, three patients had partial responses, one with hepatocellular carcinoma and two with cutaneous melanoma. Prior checkpoint blockade (anti-PD-1, anti-PD-L1 or anti-CTLA-4) was permitted; approximately 41% had it. Whole-study results and caveats: The 0.1-3.0 mg/kg partial responders had among the lowest clonal expansion.

The data were produced by immunoSEQ multiplex PCR, yet TCRdb's version contains in-frame clones alone and is incomplete. This sample carries 60,000 to 70,000 clones, roughly 87% of them seen once, and the ten largest clones take more than 10%. The sequence derives from an adult with an advanced solid tumor such as melanoma, head and neck, liver or kidney cancer. The chain joins TRBV19 to TRBJ1-5, with D perhaps TRBD1 (5 bases). The sample in question was CD4+ or CD8+ T cells sorted from blood, obtained in a trial of the OX40 agonist ivuxolimab. The CDR3 spells CASSIVGGDSNQPQHF. The CDR3, as DNA: TGTGCCAGTAGTATAGTGGGGGGAGATAGCAATCAGCCCCAGCATTTT.